This TCR beta chain was sequenced for a study of blood T cell repertoires in COVID-19. Measured with immunoSEQ multiplex PCR; TCRdb has only the in-frame clones, and not every one. The profile shows some 360,000 clones, roughly 86% of them singletons. V was clipped by 8 bases and J by 5 bases; unmatched bases: 7. This CDR3 contains 13 residues. Per the germline V gene, CDR1 is LNHDA and CDR2 is SQIVND (reference sequence). The gene calls are TRBV19 and TRBJ1-1, with 8 bases lining up with TRBD1. The clonotype was recovered from a woman aged 55-69 years with COVID-19, enrolled during active disease. The specimen was peripheral blood. In nucleotides, the CDR3 is TGTGCCAGTTTGGACAGGGCGGGGACTGAAGCTTTCTTT. This codes for CASLDRAGTEAFF.